These T cell receptor beta chains were read from a single sample in a study of breast tumors, draining lymph nodes, adjacent tissues. Each CDR3 protein gets one entry after TCRdb re-called the multiplex PCR reads with MiXCR. The sample carries around 120,000 distinct CDR3 sequences, 15% to 20% recorded once. Sequencing used axillary lymph node tissue. These receptors were collected from a female donor with breast cancer. Some clones in this sample may be carry-over from other donors' samples. CDR3s include the opening cysteine and the closing phenylalanine or tryptophan. Fields, in order: V gene, clone size, J gene, D gene, CDR3 protein, CDR3 DNA. A D gene is named only where the DNA matches it firmly. Rows may omit the clone size; those that give it use once, few, many or a size class.

TRBV28	NA	TRBJ1-4	NA	CASSNGGKREKLFF	TGTGCCAGCAGTAACGGAGGGAAGAGGGAAAAACTGTTTTTT
TRBV5-4	many	TRBJ2-3	NA	CASSPRRISGTDTQYF	TGTGCCAGCAGCCCGAGACGTATATCCGGGACAGATACGCAGTATTTT
TRBV6-5	many	TRBJ2-7	TRBD1	CASSSRTGTYEQYF	TGTGCCAGCAGTTCCCGGACAGGGACCTACGAGCAGTACTTC
TRBV5-1	many	TRBJ2-1	TRBD1	CASSGRGPRIEQFF	TGCGCCAGCAGCGGCAGGGGGCCTCGGATTGAGCAGTTCTTC
TRBV12-3/TRBV12-4	many	TRBJ2-3	NA	CASSWTVGTDTQYF	TGTGCCAGCAGTTGGACAGTCGGGACAGATACGCAGTATTTT
TRBV6-1	many	TRBJ1-2	NA	CASSPAADYGYTF	TGTGCCAGCAGTCCGGCGGCGGACTATGGCTACACCTTC
TRBV7-2	many	TRBJ2-1	TRBD2	CASSDYWTSGSSYNEQFF	TGTGCCAGCAGCGACTACTGGACTAGCGGGAGCTCCTACAATGAGCAGTTCTTC
TRBV4-1	many	TRBJ2-7	TRBD2	CASSQGLAGGSYEQYF	TGCGCCAGCAGCCAAGGACTAGCGGGGGGGTCCTACGAGCAGTACTTC
TRBV20-1	many	TRBJ2-1	NA	CSARGGTRQFF	TGCAGTGCTAGAGGAGGCACACGGCAGTTCTTC
TRBV9	many	TRBJ2-1	TRBD2	CASSNGLASYNEQFF	TGTGCCAGCAGCAATGGACTAGCGTCCTACAATGAGCAGTTCTTC
TRBV9	many	TRBJ2-1	TRBD2	CASNIAGVGNNEQFF	TGTGCCAGCAATATAGCGGGAGTTGGGAACAATGAGCAGTTCTTC
TRBV5-5	NA	TRBJ1-6	TRBD1	CASSLVGRGNNSPLHF	TGTGCCAGCAGCTTGGTAGGCAGGGGGAATAATTCACCCCTCCACTTT
TRBV2	many	TRBJ2-3	NA	CASRAGVDTQYF	TGTGCCAGCCGGGCCGGGGTGGATACGCAGTATTTT
TRBV28	NA	TRBJ2-3	NA	CASSLSVGTDTQYF	TGTGCCAGCAGTTTATCGGTCGGGACAGATACGCAGTATTTT
TRBV5-1	many	TRBJ1-2	NA	CASSLAIETANYGYTF	TGCGCCAGCAGCTTGGCAATAGAGACTGCTAACTATGGCTACACCTTC
TRBV7-2	many	TRBJ2-7	TRBD2	CASSLGIGDASGEQYF	TGTGCCAGCAGCTTAGGGATCGGGGATGCTAGCGGTGAGCAGTACTTC
TRBV6-1	many	TRBJ2-2	NA	CASSENGPTGELFF	TGTGCCAGCAGTGAAAACGGTCCCACCGGGGAGCTGTTTTTT
TRBV18	many	TRBJ2-7	NA	CASDYEQYF	TGTGCCAGCGATTACGAGCAGTACTTC
TRBV28	few	TRBJ2-7	NA	CASTTGRGGLYEQYF	TGTGCCAGCACTACAGGCCGCGGAGGACTCTACGAGCAGTACTTC
TRBV20-1	NA	TRBJ2-1	NA	CSARDERGGGYDEQFF	TGCAGTGCTAGAGACGAACGGGGAGGGGGCTACGATGAGCAGTTCTTC
TRBV7-9	many	TRBJ2-7	TRBD1	CASSPGTEYEQYF	TGTGCCAGCAGCCCCGGGACAGAGTACGAGCAGTACTTC
TRBV10-1	NA	TRBJ2-3	TRBD2	CASSDDSGTSGTDTQYF	TGCGCCAGCAGTGACGACTCCGGGACTAGCGGCACAGATACGCAGTATTTT
TRBV24-1	many	TRBJ1-4	TRBD1	CATSDLEDRGLWDEKLFF	TGTGCCACCAGTGATTTAGAGGACAGGGGGCTCTGGGATGAAAAACTGTTTTTT
TRBV3-1	NA	TRBJ1-2	NA	CASSQEGGGGYTF	TGTGCCAGCAGCCAAGAGGGGGGGGGTGGCTACACCTTC
TRBV20-1	many	TRBJ1-5	NA	CSARTGPHQPQHF	TGCAGTGCTAGGACAGGCCCCCATCAGCCCCAGCATTTT
TRBV9	many	TRBJ2-3	NA	CASSETGGTQYF	TGTGCCAGCAGCGAGACCGGTGGTACGCAGTATTTT
TRBV6-4	NA	TRBJ2-1	NA	CASSDWPLNNEQFF	TGTGCCAGCAGTGACTGGCCTCTGAACAATGAGCAGTTCTTC
TRBV2	many	TRBJ2-1	TRBD2	CASDSGTRSYNEQFF	TGTGCCAGCGATTCCGGGACTAGGTCCTACAATGAGCAGTTCTTC
TRBV4-1	many	TRBJ2-5	NA	CASSRTIGPGLLETQYF	TGCGCCAGCAGCCGAACTATCGGCCCGGGGCTCCTGGAGACCCAGTACTTC
TRBV28	NA	TRBJ1-6	TRBD1	CASRWDRSYNSPLHF	TGTGCCAGCAGATGGGACAGGTCCTATAATTCACCCCTCCACTTT
TRBV6-5	many	TRBJ1-5	NA	CASSPTGNQPQHF	TGTGCCAGCAGCCCGACAGGCAATCAGCCCCAGCATTTT
TRBV6-6	many	TRBJ2-7	NA	CASSYSVPQYEQYF	TGTGCCAGCAGTTACTCGGTTCCGCAGTACGAGCAGTACTTC
TRBV6-5	many	TRBJ2-7	NA	CASSFGATYEQYF	TGTGCCAGCAGTTTCGGGGCCACCTACGAGCAGTACTTC
TRBV9	many	TRBJ2-7	NA	CASSSSYSADYEQYF	TGTGCCAGCAGCTCGTCCTACTCCGCCGACTACGAGCAGTACTTC
TRBV28	few	TRBJ1-6	NA	CASSFGLSSGNSPLHF	TGTGCCAGCAGTTTCGGCCTTAGCTCGGGTAATTCACCCCTCCACTTT
TRBV3-1	few	TRBJ2-1	TRBD2	CASSPIAGGLISYNEQFF	TGTGCCAGCAGTCCCATAGCGGGGGGTTTGATCTCCTACAATGAGCAGTTCTTC
TRBV5-1	many	TRBJ2-3	TRBD2	CASSFSGPNTDTQYF	TGCGCCAGCAGCTTTAGCGGGCCGAACACAGATACGCAGTATTTT
TRBV28	NA	TRBJ2-5	TRBD2	CASSGGAGETQYF	TGTGCCAGTAGCGGGGGGGCCGGGGAGACCCAGTACTTC
TRBV6-1	few	TRBJ2-3	NA	CASSEYGSADTQYF	TGTGCCAGCAGTGAATACGGGAGTGCAGATACGCAGTATTTT
TRBV7-8	many	TRBJ1-5	TRBD1	CASGDRGRGSNQPQHF	TGTGCCAGCGGAGACAGGGGAAGGGGTAGCAATCAGCCCCAGCATTTT
TRBV28	NA	TRBJ2-5	NA	CAGSFGMADKETQYF	TGTGCCGGCAGTTTTGGAATGGCAGATAAAGAGACCCAGTACTTC
TRBV5-1	many	TRBJ2-3	NA	CASSLYRVTDTQYF	TGCGCCAGCAGCTTGTACAGGGTGACAGATACGCAGTATTTT
TRBV10-3	many	TRBJ2-7	TRBD2	CAISEWGTSSEQYF	TGTGCCATCAGTGAGTGGGGGACTAGCAGCGAGCAGTACTTC
TRBV4-2	many	TRBJ2-1	TRBD2	CASSPEALAGAHNEQFF	TGTGCCAGCAGCCCTGAGGCACTAGCGGGGGCCCACAATGAGCAGTTCTTC
TRBV7-9	many	TRBJ1-3	NA	CASRAGGSGNTIYF	TGTGCCAGCAGGGCCGGGGGTTCTGGAAACACCATATATTTT
TRBV7-7	many	TRBJ2-5	TRBD2	CASSSSPTSGGTAQYF	TGTGCTAGCAGCTCCAGCCCAACTAGCGGGGGGACGGCCCAGTACTTC
TRBV16	many	TRBJ2-3	NA	CASSQSSVGDTQYF	TGTGCCAGCAGCCAATCGTCGGTGGGGGATACGCAGTATTTT
TRBV3-1	few	TRBJ2-5	TRBD2	CASSLLAGGLQETQYF	TGTGCCAGCAGCTTACTAGCGGGGGGGCTCCAAGAGACCCAGTACTTC
TRBV6-5	many	TRBJ1-4	NA	CASRKGGGSEKLFF	TGTGCCAGCAGGAAGGGGGGTGGCAGTGAAAAACTGTTTTTT
TRBV2	many	TRBJ2-1	NA	CASSSQGNTGDNEQFF	TGTGCCAGCAGCTCACAGGGAAACACGGGGGACAATGAGCAGTTCTTC
TRBV19	NA	TRBJ2-2	NA	CASSIAVGGELFF	TGTGCCAGTAGTATAGCGGTCGGCGGGGAGCTGTTTTTT
TRBV30	few	TRBJ1-4	TRBD1	CAWSVVGDLGQDNEKLFF	TGTGCCTGGAGCGTAGTCGGAGATTTGGGACAGGATAATGAAAAACTGTTTTTT
TRBV5-1	many	TRBJ2-5	NA	CASSLVGQQETQYF	TGCGCCAGCAGCTTGGTGGGACAACAAGAGACCCAGTACTTC
TRBV2	many	TRBJ1-5	NA	CASSESSAARAQHF	TGTGCCAGCAGTGAATCCTCTGCGGCCCGGGCCCAGCATTTT
TRBV24-1	many	TRBJ2-5	TRBD2	CATRDGGAGEETQYF	TGTGCCACCCGGGACGGCGGAGCGGGAGAAGAGACCCAGTACTTC
TRBV20-1	many	TRBJ2-7	TRBD2	CSARGVTGGPSYEQYF	TGCAGTGCTAGGGGGGTTACGGGGGGACCGTCCTACGAGCAGTACTTC
TRBV10-3	NA	TRBJ1-1	NA	CAITPAQNTEAFF	TGTGCCATCACCCCAGCCCAGAACACTGAAGCTTTCTTT
TRBV7-9	many	TRBJ2-5	TRBD2	CASRPQTSGQETQYF	TGTGCCAGCAGACCTCAGACTAGCGGGCAAGAGACCCAGTACTTC
TRBV19	many	TRBJ1-5	NA	CASSIGLRQNQPQHF	TGTGCCAGTAGTATAGGCCTACGTCAAAATCAGCCCCAGCATTTT
TRBV5-8	many	TRBJ2-7	NA	CASSLEAGNGYEQYF	TGTGCCAGCAGCTTGGAGGCAGGGAATGGGTACGAGCAGTACTTC